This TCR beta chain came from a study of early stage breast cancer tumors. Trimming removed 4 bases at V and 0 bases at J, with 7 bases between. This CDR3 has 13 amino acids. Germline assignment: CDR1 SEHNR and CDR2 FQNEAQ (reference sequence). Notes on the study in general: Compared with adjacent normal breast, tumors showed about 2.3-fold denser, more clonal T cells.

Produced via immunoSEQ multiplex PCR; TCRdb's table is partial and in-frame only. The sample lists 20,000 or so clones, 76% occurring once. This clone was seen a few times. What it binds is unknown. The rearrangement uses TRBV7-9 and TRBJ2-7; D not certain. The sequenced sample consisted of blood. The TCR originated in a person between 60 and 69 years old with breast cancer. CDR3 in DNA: TGTGCCAGCAGCTCCCTTTACTCCTACGAGCAGTACTTC. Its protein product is CASSSLYSYEQYF.